These T cell receptor beta chains were read from a single sample in a study of blood T cell repertoires in COVID-19. Here immunoSEQ multiplex PCR was the method, and the copy in TCRdb shows in-frame clones only, minus some. Of tens of thousands of clones listed, around 90% are singletons. What was sequenced was peripheral blood. Receptors were obtained from a woman in her fifties or sixties with active or convalescent COVID-19. The CDR3 runs from the conserved cysteine through the conserved F or W. The D gene is left open where the match is weak. Clone size is not always given. Where it is, it says once, few, many or a class for expanded clones.

D	J	size	V	CDR3	DNA
NA	TRBJ2-7	once	TRBV10-3	CAISEGTGYYEQYF	TGTGCCATCAGTGAAGGAACAGGGTACTACGAGCAGTACTTC
TRBD1	TRBJ1-1	NA	TRBV2	CASSGDSNTEAFF	TGTGCCAGCAGCGGGGACAGCAACACTGAAGCTTTCTTT
TRBD2	TRBJ2-7	NA	TRBV3-1/TRBV3-2	CASSFSGGTSYEQYF	TGTGCCAGCAGTTTTAGCGGGGGAACATCCTACGAGCAGTACTTC
TRBD2	TRBJ2-3	once	TRBV2	CASSELAGGSTDTQYF	TGTGCCAGCAGTGAACTAGCGGGGGGGAGCACAGATACGCAGTATTTT
NA	TRBJ1-1	NA	TRBV19	CASSVGGLGTEAFF	TGTGCCAGTAGTGTAGGTGGGCTTGGCACTGAAGCTTTCTTT
NA	TRBJ2-7	once	TRBV7-2	CASRSNSGSYEQYF	TGTGCCAGCCGCTCCAATAGCGGCTCCTACGAGCAGTACTTC
TRBD1	TRBJ2-7	NA	TRBV5-1	CASSLRQGSHEQYF	TGCGCCAGCAGCTTGCGACAGGGATCCCACGAGCAGTACTTC
TRBD1	TRBJ2-5	once	TRBV18	CASSLQQGDGETQYF	TGTGCCAGCTCACTACAACAGGGGGATGGGGAGACCCAGTACTTC
TRBD2	TRBJ2-5	NA	TRBV7-8	CASSPGLAGGSETQYF	TGTGCCAGCAGCCCGGGACTAGCGGGGGGCTCGGAGACCCAGTACTTC
NA	TRBJ2-3	NA	TRBV11-3	CASSLGWGGEDTQYF	TGTGCCAGCAGCTTAGGTTGGGGCGGGGAAGATACGCAGTATTTT
NA	TRBJ1-5	NA	TRBV30	CAWQQQDNQPQHF	TGTGCCTGGCAGCAACAGGACAATCAGCCCCAGCATTTT
NA	TRBJ2-5	NA	TRBV9	CASSVGSGVGQETQYF	TGTGCCAGCAGCGTAGGTTCGGGGGTGGGACAAGAGACCCAGTACTTC
NA	TRBJ1-1	NA	TRBV2	CASTIQKNTEAFF	TGTGCCAGCACCATACAGAAGAACACTGAAGCTTTCTTT
TRBD1	TRBJ1-1	NA	TRBV6-2/TRBV6-3	CASSTGALNTEAFF	TGTGCCAGCAGTACAGGGGCCTTGAACACTGAAGCTTTCTTT
NA	TRBJ1-4	NA	TRBV9	CASSVGAGLLINEKLFF	TGTGCCAGCAGCGTAGGTGCAGGGCTTCTTATTAATGAAAAACTGTTTTTT
NA	TRBJ2-3	NA	TRBV30	CAWSNPNRDGDTQYF	TGTGCCTGGAGCAACCCGAACAGGGATGGAGATACGCAGTATTTT
TRBD1	TRBJ1-3	NA	TRBV5-5	CASSLTLRTGIGNTIYF	TGTGCCAGCAGCTTGACTTTGAGGACAGGCATTGGAAACACCATATATTTT
NA	TRBJ1-6	NA	TRBV7-2	CASSLGTGWNSPLHF	TGTGCCAGCAGCTTAGGAACAGGGTGGAATTCACCCCTCCACTTT
NA	TRBJ1-1	NA	TRBV10-3	CAISWRDTEAFF	TGTGCCATCAGTTGGAGGGACACTGAAGCTTTCTTT
NA	TRBJ2-2	NA	TRBV19	CASSSTLSNTGELFF	TGTGCCAGTAGTAGTACACTATCGAACACCGGGGAGCTGTTTTTT
NA	TRBJ1-4	NA	TRBV30	CAWSRGEKLFF	TGTGCCTGGAGCCGAGGGGAAAAACTGTTTTTT
TRBD1	TRBJ1-5	NA	TRBV9	CASSPTGAASQPQHF	TGTGCCAGCAGCCCCACAGGGGCGGCATCTCAGCCCCAGCATTTT
NA	TRBJ1-1	NA	TRBV5-4	CASSYGQNTEAFF	TGTGCCAGCAGTTACGGACAGAACACTGAAGCTTTCTTT
TRBD1	TRBJ1-5	NA	TRBV19	CASSSQGGNQPQHF	TGTGCCAGTAGTAGTCAGGGGGGCAATCAGCCCCAGCATTTT
NA	TRBJ2-5	NA	TRBV7-9	CASSLGLSGEETQYF	TGTGCCAGCAGCTTAGGCCTATCAGGTGAAGAGACCCAGTACTTC
TRBD1	TRBJ1-5	NA	TRBV4-3	CASSQGTGKNQPQHF	TGCGCCAGCAGCCAAGGGACAGGAAAGAATCAGCCCCAGCATTTT
NA	TRBJ2-6	NA	TRBV20-1	CSASLGEDSGANVLTF	TGCAGTGCTAGTCTTGGGGAGGACTCTGGGGCCAACGTCCTGACTTTC
NA	TRBJ1-5	NA	TRBV19	CASSLSYQPQHF	TGTGCCAGTAGTCTCTCTTATCAGCCCCAGCATTTT
TRBD1	TRBJ2-7	NA	TRBV5-4	CASSPGQGAYEQYF	TGTGCCAGCAGCCCGGGACAGGGGGCTTACGAGCAGTACTTC
NA	TRBJ2-7	NA	TRBV7-2	CASSLLSEQYF	TGTGCCAGCAGCTTACTCTCCGAGCAGTACTTC
NA	TRBJ2-5	once	TRBV11-3	CASSSRDTQETQYF	TGTGCCAGCAGCTCTCGGGACACCCAAGAGACCCAGTACTTC
NA	TRBJ1-4	NA	TRBV27	CASSLTANEKLFF	TGTGCCAGCAGTTTGACAGCTAATGAAAAACTGTTTTTT
NA	TRBJ2-1	NA	TRBV10-3	CAISESYRVSYNEQFF	TGTGCCATCAGTGAGTCTTACAGAGTTTCCTACAATGAGCAGTTCTTC
NA	TRBJ1-4	NA	TRBV5-6	CASSLQGEKLFF	TGTGCCAGCAGCTTGCAGGGCGAAAAACTGTTTTTT
NA	TRBJ1-4	NA	TRBV25-1	CASSAPRQTNEKLFF	TGTGCCAGCAGTGCTCCCCGCCAGACTAATGAAAAACTGTTTTTT
NA	TRBJ1-1	NA	TRBV6-5	CASSYPKIGGDTEAFF	TGTGCCAGCAGTTATCCTAAAATCGGGGGGGACACTGAAGCTTTCTTT
NA	TRBJ2-7	NA	TRBV19	CASSTPRGSYEQYF	TGTGCCAGTAGTACCCCCAGAGGGTCATACGAGCAGTACTTC
TRBD1	TRBJ1-2	NA	TRBV5-4	CASSPNRGTTNYGYTF	TGTGCCAGCAGCCCAAACAGGGGGACGACTAACTATGGCTACACCTTC
NA	TRBJ2-1	NA	TRBV11-2	CASTHGDLHEQFF	TGTGCCAGCACCCACGGAGACCTCCATGAGCAGTTCTTC
TRBD1	TRBJ2-7	NA	TRBV5-1	CASSLRTGNNEQYF	TGCGCCAGCAGCCTCAGGACAGGGAACAACGAGCAGTACTTC
NA	TRBJ1-2	NA	TRBV4-3	CASSRSGDYYGYTF	TGCGCCAGCAGCCGCAGCGGGGACTACTATGGCTACACCTTC
TRBD2	TRBJ2-7	NA	TRBV15	CATSTGLAGEQYF	TGTGCCACCAGTACGGGACTAGCGGGGGAGCAGTACTTC
NA	TRBJ1-1	few	TRBV25-1	CASSDPSRTFEAFF	TGTGCCAGCAGTGATCCTTCTAGGACATTTGAAGCTTTCTTT
TRBD1	TRBJ1-5	NA	TRBV5-1	CASSLDRGQPQHF	TGCGCCAGCAGCTTGGACAGGGGACAGCCCCAGCATTTT
NA	TRBJ1-6	NA	TRBV9	CASSEQGFSNSPLHF	TGTGCCAGCAGCGAACAGGGCTTCTCTAATTCACCCCTCCACTTT
TRBD1	TRBJ2-2	NA	TRBV6-2/TRBV6-3	CASSHSGTGPTGELFF	TGTGCCAGCAGTCACTCCGGGACAGGGCCCACCGGGGAGCTGTTTTTT
NA	TRBJ2-2	NA	TRBV27	CASSLAGSGELFF	TGTGCCAGCAGTTTAGCAGGGTCCGGGGAGCTGTTTTTT
NA	TRBJ2-7	NA	TRBV6-5	CASSYFQGSEQYF	TGTGCCAGCAGTTACTTTCAGGGTAGCGAGCAGTACTTC
NA	TRBJ2-1	once	TRBV11-3	CASSLGRQASYNEQFF	TGTGCCAGCAGCTTAGGTCGACAGGCGTCCTACAATGAGCAGTTCTTC
TRBD1	TRBJ1-1	NA	TRBV5-1	CASSLGQGANTEAFF	TGCGCCAGCAGCTTGGGACAGGGGGCGAACACTGAAGCTTTCTTT
NA	TRBJ2-7	NA	TRBV5-4	CASRTGNSYEQYF	TGTGCCAGCAGAACAGGGAACTCCTACGAGCAGTACTTC